Here is one TCR beta chain with its context. Its antigen remains unidentified. The record has no base qualities; no much larger clone is one base away. Alloreactive TCRbeta sequences were defined by sequencing the proliferating CFSE-low cells from the MLR. CFSE-MLRs used pre-transplant recipient cells stimulated by donor PBMCs, splenocytes or lymph node cells, or third-party PBMCs. Each of the 8 studied subjects was randomized to immunosuppression withdrawal. The Qiagen DNeasy Blood and Tissue Kit was used to isolate genomic DNA. The data derive from a study of T cell clones after liver transplantation (dated by TCRdb to between 2018 and 2020). Regarding the complete study: The samples were obtained from ITN030ST, a randomized trial that attempted immunosuppression withdrawal within 2 years after liver transplantation. Three of the eight recipients were HCV-positive; the others were transplanted for non-autoimmune, non-viral indications. As an antigen-independent comparator for donor-reactive sequences, third party-reactive TCRbeta sequences were also identified from pre-transplant MLRs. Donor-reactive T cell clones were identified by TCRbeta sequencing after a pre-transplant mixed lymphocyte reaction and then tracked in post-transplant blood. The subjects received no induction therapy and were kept on standard immunosuppression until randomization at 12-24 months post-transplant. The study cohort included 8 liver transplant recipients, of whom 3 were classified as tolerant and 5 as non-tolerant. Tolerance was defined as complete immunosuppression withdrawal for at least one year with no rise in liver enzymes beyond twice the upper limit of normal. Study-level results and caveats: In two subjects, low numbers of available donor cells limited the measurable donor-reactive repertoire. A greater decline was seen for donor-reactive sequences than for third party-reactive sequences, suggesting partial antigen-specific deletion unrelated to withdrawal success. Because no allograft tissue specimens were available, donor-reactive T cells may have migrated into the graft instead of being deleted. In 5 of 8 subjects, circulating donor-reactive CD4 TCRbeta sequences decreased significantly after transplant, regardless of tolerance or HCV status. Once repertoire turnover was taken into account, donor-reactive detection showed a significant reduction for CD4 in 7 of 8 subjects and for CD8 in 8 of 8. Conclusions were preliminary, limited by small, heterogeneous patient numbers and non-standardized post-transplant time points.

High-throughput TCRbeta CDR3 sequencing of frozen genomic DNA was performed by immunoSEQ, including PCR amplification, mapping, bias correction and internal controls. The authors processed their data as follows. Productive rearrangements were kept, and unique TCRbeta sequences were defined by CDR3 nucleotide sequence plus V and J gene. A sequence counted as donor-reactive only if the sequence showed at least 5-fold expansion in CFSE-low cells compared with unstimulated pre-transplant cells and had a frequency of at least 0.01%. Per-subject minimum frequency thresholds, based on the lowest-template unstimulated sample, ensured at least 90% detection power. Jensen-Shannon divergence between the top 1000 TCRbeta sequences after and before transplant was used to measure repertoire turnover. Two-sided Fisher's exact tests were used to test for changes in how often donor-reactive sequences were detected. TCRdb limited this immuneACCESS table to in-frame rearrangements with V and J called. A share of clones is missing; checked studies link under half to unresolved V genes, and the rest is unexplained. For V, J and clone size, that table is used; D and trimming come from the DNA. This sample comprises 5,000 or so clones, around 29% of them detected only once. Approximately 15% of the sample lies in the top ten.

The cysteine opens and the phenylalanine closes a CDR3 of 16 amino acids. Only CDR3 DNA remains: 48 bases, in frame from the first base. Ends trimmed: V by 3 bases, J by 2 bases; bases unmatched to a gene: 7. Per the germline V gene, KGHSH is the CDR1 and LQKENI is the CDR2. The V and J genes are TRBV18 and TRBJ1-5, with TRBD1 matching 7 junction bases. The sequencing sample was made of CD4+ T cells from cultured PBMCs. The receptor's source is a human patient who received a liver transplant. In transplant recipients, some T cells may be of donor rather than host origin. The nucleotide sequence reads TGTGCCAGCTCACCTGGACAGGAGGCCGGCAATCAGCCCCAGCATTTT. This codes for CASSPGQEAGNQPQHF.